Listed below are T cell receptor beta chains from one sample, sequenced in a study of cytomegalovirus exposure and HLA in healthy donors. Method: immunoSEQ multiplex PCR; TCRdb's copy keeps in-frame clones and lacks some. The table lists more than 70,000 clones, about 95% of them singletons. Specimen: PBMCs. These receptors all come from a man aged 18 to 30 in good health and CMV-seropositive. The CDR3 runs from the conserved cysteine through the conserved F or W. Size is stated for part of the rows, as once, few or many counts, or as a class when the clone is expanded.

>TRBJ2-2|TRBV6-4|.
CASSFPGQVANTGELFF
>TRBJ2-5|TRBV7-9|.
CASSDRGLQAETQYF
>TRBJ2-5|TRBV5-1|.
CASSPGGSGSQETQYF
>TRBJ1-2|TRBV7-2|.
CASSFRGVDYGYTF
>TRBJ2-7|TRBV6-1|.
CASSPIGTPAYEQYF
>TRBJ1-1|TRBV13|.
CASSPWGGVGIAEAFF
>TRBJ2-7|TRBV6-6|.
CASSFGQPGVEQYF
>TRBJ1-1|TRBV11-2|.
CASSLPQQGTTEAFF
>TRBJ1-2|TRBV2|once
CASSEALALYGYTF
>TRBJ1-3|TRBV2|.
CASSEAPFTRGGNTIYF
>TRBJ1-3|TRBV25-1|.
CASSRRGPSGNTIYF
>TRBJ1-2|TRBV10-3|few
CAITDTGGYTF
>TRBJ1-2|TRBV7-9|.
CASSLGEGGAYGYTF
>TRBJ1-1|TRBV10-3|.
CAISKDRDSWTEAFF
>TRBJ2-4|TRBV6-1|.
CASSEIGGQNIQYF
>TRBJ2-1|TRBV27|.
CASSNSSGSRNEQFF
>TRBJ2-7|TRBV19|once
CASSPRGGPSSGRASEQYF
>TRBJ1-2|TRBV28|once
CASFNRANYGYTF
>TRBJ2-3|TRBV7-8|.
CASSISSEGDTQYF